The clone carrying this T cell receptor (beta chain) showed up many times. What it recognizes is unknown. The 5'RACE method, run with constant-segment primers, produced TCR alpha and TCR beta cDNA libraries (carrying sample barcodes and UMIs). TCRdb re-called the 5' RACE reads with MiXCR, one entry per CDR3 protein. This table holds hundreds of thousands of distinct CDR3 sequences, roughly 15% found once. The CDR3 contains 15 residues. CDR1 is SGHTA and CDR2 is FQGNSA in the germline V gene. The V and J ends lost 2 bases and 4 bases, in that order; junction bases with no gene match: 5. This sample stems from a study of T-cell memory formation after mild COVID-19. Background on the study: Clusters were largely donor specific.

Whole-study findings and limits: Nothing showed for sure that second-wave clones peaking on day 37 were SARS-CoV-2 specific.

The TCR sequence derives from a man between 18 and 35 years old who had mild COVID-19 (a few samples of this study predate the infection). Cell type and time point are not known. The specimen was PBMCs or a T cell subset sorted from them (not recorded which). V and J are TRBV7-2 and TRBJ2-3; 8 nucleotides align to TRBD2. The CDR3 bases are TGTGCCAGCAGCTTATCCGGACTAGCCGCAGATACGCAGTATTTT. It codes for CASSLSGLAADTQYF.